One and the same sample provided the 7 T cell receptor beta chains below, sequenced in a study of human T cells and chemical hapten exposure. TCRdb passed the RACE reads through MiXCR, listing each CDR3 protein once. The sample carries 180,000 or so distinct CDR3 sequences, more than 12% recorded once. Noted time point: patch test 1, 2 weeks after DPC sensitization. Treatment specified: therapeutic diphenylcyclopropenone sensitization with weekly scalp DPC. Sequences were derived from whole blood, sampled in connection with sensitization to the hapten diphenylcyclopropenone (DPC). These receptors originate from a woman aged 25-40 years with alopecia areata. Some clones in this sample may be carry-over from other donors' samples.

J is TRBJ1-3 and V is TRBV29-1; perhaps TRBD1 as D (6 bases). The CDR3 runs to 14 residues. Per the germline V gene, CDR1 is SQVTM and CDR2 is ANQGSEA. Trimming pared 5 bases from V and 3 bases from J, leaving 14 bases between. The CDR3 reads CSVTSQGLGNTIYF. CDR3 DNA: TGCAGCGTTACGTCACAGGGACTTGGAAACACCATATATTTT.

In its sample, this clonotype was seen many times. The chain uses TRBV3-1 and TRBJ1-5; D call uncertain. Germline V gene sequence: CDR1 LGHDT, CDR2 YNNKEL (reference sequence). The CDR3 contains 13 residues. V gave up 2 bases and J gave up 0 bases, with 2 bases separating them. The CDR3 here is CASSQHSNQPQHF. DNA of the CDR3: TGTGCCAGCAGCCAACATAGCAATCAGCCCCAGCATTTT.

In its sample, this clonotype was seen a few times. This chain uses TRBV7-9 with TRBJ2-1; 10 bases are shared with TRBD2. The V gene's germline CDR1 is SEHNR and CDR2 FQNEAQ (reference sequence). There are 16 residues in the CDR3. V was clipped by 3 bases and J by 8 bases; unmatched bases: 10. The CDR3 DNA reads TGTGCCAGCAGCTTGGCCCTCTCTAGCGGGAGCTATGAGCAGTTCTTC. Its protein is CASSLALSSGSYEQFF.

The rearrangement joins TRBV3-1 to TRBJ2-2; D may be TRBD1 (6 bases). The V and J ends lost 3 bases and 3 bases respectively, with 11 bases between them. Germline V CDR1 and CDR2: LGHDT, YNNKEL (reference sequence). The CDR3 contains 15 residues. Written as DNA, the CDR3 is TGTGCCAGCAGCCACAGGAAGGGGGACACCGGGGAGCTGTTTTTT. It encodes CASSHRKGDTGELFF. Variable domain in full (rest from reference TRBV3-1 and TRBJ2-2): DTAVSQTPKYLVTQMGNDKSIKCEQNLGHDTMYWYKQDSKKFLKIMFSYNNKELIINETVPNRFSPKSPDKAHLNLHINSLELGDSAVYFCASSHRKGDTGELFFGEGSRLTVL.

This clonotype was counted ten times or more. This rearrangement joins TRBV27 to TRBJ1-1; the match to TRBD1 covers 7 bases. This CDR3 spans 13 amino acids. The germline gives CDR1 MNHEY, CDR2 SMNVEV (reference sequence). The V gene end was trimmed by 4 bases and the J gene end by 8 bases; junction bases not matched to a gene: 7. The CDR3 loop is CASSSPQGLEAFF. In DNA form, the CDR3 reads TGTGCCAGCAGTTCCCCACAGGGGTTGGAAGCTTTCTTT.

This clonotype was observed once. The CDR3: CASSTPGSGELETQYF. The CDR3 DNA reads TGTGCCAGCAGTACCCCGGGTAGCGGGGAGTTAGAGACCCAGTACTTC. V usage is TRBV28 and J usage is TRBJ2-5; TRBD2 matches at 8 bases. J lost 4 bases, V lost 5 bases, and 12 bases had no gene match. This CDR3 has 16 amino acids. The germline gives CDR1 MDHEN, CDR2 SYDVKM.

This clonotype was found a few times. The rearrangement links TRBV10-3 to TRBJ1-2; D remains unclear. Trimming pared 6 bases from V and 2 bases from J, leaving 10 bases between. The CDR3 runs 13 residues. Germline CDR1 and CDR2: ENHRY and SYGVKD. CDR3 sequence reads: CAISQEVNYGYTF. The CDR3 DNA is TGTGCCATCAGCCAAGAAGTAAACTATGGCTACACCTTC.